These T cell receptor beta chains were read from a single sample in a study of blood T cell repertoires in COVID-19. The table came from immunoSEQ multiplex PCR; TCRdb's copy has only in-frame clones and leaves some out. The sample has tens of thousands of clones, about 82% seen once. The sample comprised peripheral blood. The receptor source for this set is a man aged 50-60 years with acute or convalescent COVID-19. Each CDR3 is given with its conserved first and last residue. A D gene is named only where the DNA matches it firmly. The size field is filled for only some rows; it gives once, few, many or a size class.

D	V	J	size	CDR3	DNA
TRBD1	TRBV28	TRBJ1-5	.	CASSLSSGGFQPQHF	TGTGCCAGCAGTCTTTCCTCAGGGGGATTTCAGCCCCAGCATTTT
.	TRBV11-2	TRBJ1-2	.	CASSSTHRDNGLGYTF	TGTGCCAGCAGCTCCACCCACCGGGACAATGGCCTTGGCTACACCTTC
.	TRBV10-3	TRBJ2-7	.	CAIMAGSSYEQYF	TGTGCCATCATGGCGGGTAGCTCCTACGAGCAGTACTTC
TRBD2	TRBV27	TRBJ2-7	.	CASSYAGGPSSYEQYF	TGTGCCAGCAGTTATGCGGGAGGGCCGAGCTCCTACGAGCAGTACTTC
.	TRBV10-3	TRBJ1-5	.	CAISESGGQPGNQPQHF	TGTGCCATCAGTGAGTCCGGTGGACAGCCTGGCAATCAGCCCCAGCATTTT
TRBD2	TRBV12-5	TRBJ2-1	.	CASGLGTGTSGSNEQFF	TGTGCTAGTGGTTTGGGAACCGGGACTAGCGGAAGCAATGAGCAGTTCTTC
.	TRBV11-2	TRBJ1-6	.	CASSRGTSYNSPLHF	TGTGCCAGCAGCCGGGGGACCTCCTATAATTCACCCCTCCACTTT
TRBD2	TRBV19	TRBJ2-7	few	CASSRSTSGINEQYF	TGTGCCAGTAGTCGATCGACTAGCGGGATCAACGAGCAGTACTTC
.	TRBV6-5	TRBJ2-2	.	CASSYSGGVSTGELFF	TGTGCCAGCAGTTACTCTGGCGGGGTGAGCACCGGGGAGCTGTTTTTT
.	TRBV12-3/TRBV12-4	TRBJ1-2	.	CASSFLAPYGYTF	TGTGCCAGCAGTTTTTTAGCGCCCTATGGCTACACCTTC
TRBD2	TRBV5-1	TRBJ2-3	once	CASSEHLEGLGTDTQYF	TGCGCCAGCAGCGAGCATCTGGAGGGACTAGGCACAGATACGCAGTATTTT
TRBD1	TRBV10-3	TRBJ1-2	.	CAISESQGGNGYTF	TGTGCCATCAGTGAGTCACAGGGGGGTAATGGCTACACCTTC
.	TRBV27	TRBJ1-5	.	CASRKQREGQPQHF	TGTGCCAGCAGGAAACAGAGAGAGGGTCAGCCCCAGCATTTT
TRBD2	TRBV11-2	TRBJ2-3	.	CASSLGLLAGGPGGTQYF	TGTGCCAGCAGCTTAGGCTTACTAGCGGGGGGCCCGGGAGGTACGCAGTATTTT
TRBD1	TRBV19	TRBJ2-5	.	CASSTRDSKQETQYF	TGTGCCAGTAGTACACGGGACAGTAAACAAGAGACCCAGTACTTC
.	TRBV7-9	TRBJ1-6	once	CASSGQNASSYNSPLHF	TGTGCCAGCAGCGGACAGAATGCGAGCTCCTATAATTCACCCCTCCACTTT
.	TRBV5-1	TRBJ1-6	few	CASSLEQVNSPLHF	TGCGCCAGCAGCTTGGAACAGGTTAATTCACCCCTCCACTTT
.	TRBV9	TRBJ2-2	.	CASSPRGTSNTGELFF	TGTGCCAGCAGCCCAAGGGGGACCTCGAACACCGGGGAGCTGTTTTTT
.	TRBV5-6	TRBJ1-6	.	CASSLVDRDNSPLHF	TGTGCCAGCAGCTTGGTAGACAGAGATAATTCACCCCTCCACTTT
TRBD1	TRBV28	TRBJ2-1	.	CASSPGQGNEQFF	TGTGCCAGCAGTCCGGGACAGGGAAATGAGCAGTTCTTC
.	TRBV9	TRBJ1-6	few	CASSVGGLYSPLHF	TGTGCCAGCAGCGTGGGGGGGTTGTATTCACCCCTCCACTTT
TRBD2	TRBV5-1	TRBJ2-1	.	CASSLGAGGVHNEQFF	TGCGCCAGCAGCTTGGGGGCCGGGGGGGTCCACAATGAGCAGTTCTTC